This T cell receptor (beta chain) emerged from a study of post-analysis software for immune sequencing data. Points from the study as a whole: About 5 TRBV segments occurring more often in patients than controls included TRBV5-6, TRBV5-1 and TRBV20-1.

TCR beta libraries were prepared from cDNA with unique molecular identifiers. TCRdb re-called the PCR reads with MiXCR, one entry per CDR3 protein. The sample has 750,000 to 900,000 distinct CDR3 sequences, 46% seen once; the top ten hold roughly 4.5%. V gave up 1 base and J gave up 5 bases; unmatched junction bases: 11. CDR1 and CDR2 (germline): SGHRS, YFSETQ. This CDR3 contains 16 residues. As concerns this clonotype: Its antigen is still unknown.

The chain couples TRBV5-1 to TRBJ2-5, with 7 bases identical to TRBD2. This receptor was identified in a girl between 5 and 17 years old with multiple sclerosis. The specimen sequenced was blood. The CDR3 region has the DNA TGCGCCAGCAGCTTGCCCACCGCGGGAGAATGGGAGACCCAGTACTTC. This gives the protein CASSLPTAGEWETQYF.